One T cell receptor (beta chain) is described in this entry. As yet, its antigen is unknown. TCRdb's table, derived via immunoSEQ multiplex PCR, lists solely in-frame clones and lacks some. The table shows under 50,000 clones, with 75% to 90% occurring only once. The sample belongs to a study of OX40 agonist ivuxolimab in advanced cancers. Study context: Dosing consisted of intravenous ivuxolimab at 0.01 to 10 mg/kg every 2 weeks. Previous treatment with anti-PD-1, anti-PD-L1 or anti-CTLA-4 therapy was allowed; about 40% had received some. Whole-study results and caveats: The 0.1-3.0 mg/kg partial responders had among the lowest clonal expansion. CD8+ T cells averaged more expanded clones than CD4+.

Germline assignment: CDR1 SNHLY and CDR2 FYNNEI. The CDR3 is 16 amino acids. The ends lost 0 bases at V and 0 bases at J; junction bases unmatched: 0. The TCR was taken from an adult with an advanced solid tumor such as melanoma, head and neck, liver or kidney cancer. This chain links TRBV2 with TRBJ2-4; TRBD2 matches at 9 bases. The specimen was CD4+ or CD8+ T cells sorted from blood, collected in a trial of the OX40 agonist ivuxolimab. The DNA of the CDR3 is TGTGCCAGCAGTGAAGCGCGGGGGGGAGCCAAAAACATTCAGTACTTC. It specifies CASSEARGGAKNIQYF. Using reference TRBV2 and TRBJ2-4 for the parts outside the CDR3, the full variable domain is EPEVTQTPSHQVTQMGQEVILRCVPISNHLYFYWYRQILGQKVEFLVSFYNNEISEKSEIFDDQFSVERPDGSNFTLKIRSTKLEDSAMYFCASSEARGGAKNIQYFGAGTRLSVL.